This T cell receptor beta chain was sequenced for a study of blood T cell repertoires in COVID-19. As processed by the authors: Nucleated cell counts were estimated from reference gene primer amplification. Using immunoSEQ multiplex PCR, the repertoire was profiled, and TCRdb retains in-frame clones only, with some absent. V, J and clone size reflect that table, while D and trimming were determined from the DNA. The data contain tens of thousands of clones, roughly 90% of them seen just once; the ten biggest clones take up around 1.3%. This CDR3 region has 14 residues. The germline CDR1 and CDR2 sequences are SNHLY and FYNNEI. Trimming removed 7 bases at V and 6 bases at J, with 13 bases between.

Sequences were obtained from peripheral blood. The clonotype was recovered from a man in his fifties or sixties with acute or convalescent COVID-19. The gene calls are TRBV2 and TRBJ1-6; D not resolved. The chain's CDR3 is CASTPADTNSPLHF. CDR3 in DNA: TGTGCCAGCACCCCCGCGGATACTAATTCACCCCTCCACTTT.